A selection of T cell receptor beta chains follows, all from one sample in a study of identical twins. TCRdb redid the calling of the 5' RACE reads with MiXCR, one entry per CDR3 protein. This sample has nearly 650,000 distinct CDR3 sequences, with 7.1% found just once. The same sample was also studied in work on yellow fever vaccine responses in identical twins.

Sample: PBMCs. These receptors originate from a woman aged 18 to 35 in good health. Both conserved end residues are part of each CDR3. D genes are given only for firm matches. For some rows the clone size is stated as once, few or many, or as a class when expanded; others skip it.

TRBJ2-7	20	TRBD2	many	TRBV5-1	CASSWTLPGLAEYHSYEQYF	TGCGCCAGCAGCTGGACCCTCCCGGGACTAGCGGAATACCACTCCTACGAGCAGTACTTC
TRBJ1-1	13	-	-	TRBV15	CATSRERNTEAFF	TGTGCCACCAGCAGAGAACGGAACACTGAAGCTTTCTTT
TRBJ2-1	12	-	many	TRBV12-3/TRBV12-4	CASSFVSGEQFF	TGTGCCAGCAGTTTTGTTAGCGGCGAGCAGTTCTTC
TRBJ1-5	14	-	-	TRBV11-2	CASSLDGLGQPQHF	TGTGCCAGCAGCTTAGATGGCCTTGGTCAGCCCCAGCATTTT
TRBJ2-5	12	-	many	TRBV12-3/TRBV12-4	CASREFQETQYF	TGTGCCAGCAGGGAATTCCAAGAGACCCAGTACTTC
TRBJ2-2	14	-	many	TRBV12-3/TRBV12-4	CASSLRRGTGELFF	TGTGCCAGCAGTTTGCGGAGGGGAACCGGGGAGCTGTTTTTT
TRBJ1-5	17	-	-	TRBV27	CASSLRGLTGSDQPQHF	TGTGCCAGCAGTCTCCGAGGACTTACAGGGTCGGATCAGCCCCAGCATTTT
TRBJ2-3	13	TRBD1	-	TRBV10-3	CAISGTGTDTQYF	TGTGCCATCAGTGGGACAGGGACAGATACGCAGTATTTT
TRBJ2-3	15	-	-	TRBV6-1	CASSEDDRAPDTQYF	TGTGCCAGCAGTGAAGATGACAGAGCACCAGATACGCAGTATTTT
TRBJ2-3	16	TRBD2	many	TRBV6-2/TRBV6-3	CASSYIGTTSTDTQYF	TGTGCCAGCAGTTACATTGGGACTACTAGCACAGATACGCAGTATTTT
TRBJ2-3	17	TRBD2	-	TRBV7-9	CASSLDWGLDPSDTQYF	TGTGCCAGCAGCTTAGATTGGGGACTAGATCCTTCAGATACGCAGTATTTT
TRBJ2-1	12	-	few	TRBV12-3/TRBV12-4	CASSFASNEQFF	TGTGCCAGCAGTTTTGCAAGCAATGAGCAGTTCTTC
TRBJ2-4	12	-	-	TRBV20-1	CSARESLNIQYF	TGCAGTGCTAGAGAATCATTAAACATTCAGTACTTC
TRBJ2-1	15	TRBD2	few	TRBV10-3	CAISDSGGNNNEQFF	TGTGCCATCAGTGACAGCGGGGGAAACAACAATGAGCAGTTCTTC
TRBJ2-1	13	TRBD1	many	TRBV11-2	CASSWTGSNEQFF	TGTGCCAGCAGCTGGACAGGGTCGAATGAGCAGTTCTTC
TRBJ2-1	14	TRBD1	many	TRBV5-1	CASSARTGYNEQFF	TGCGCCAGCAGCGCCAGGACAGGGTACAATGAGCAGTTCTTC
TRBJ2-3	12	-	many	TRBV18	CASSSRGVEQYF	TGTGCCAGCTCGTCCAGGGGCGTGGAGCAGTATTTT
TRBJ2-1	15	-	few	TRBV5-1	CASRDPRGGADEQFF	TGCGCCAGCAGGGACCCTCGTGGGGGGGCAGATGAGCAGTTCTTC
TRBJ1-5	15	-	few	TRBV12-3/TRBV12-4	CASSFSQNSNQPQHF	TGTGCCAGCAGTTTCTCGCAGAATAGCAATCAGCCCCAGCATTTT
TRBJ2-1	16	TRBD2	many	TRBV4-1	CASSQGSSGGYNEQFF	TGCGCCAGCAGCCAAGGGTCTAGCGGAGGATACAATGAGCAGTTCTTC
TRBJ2-7	11	-	many	TRBV12-5	CASGLDVDLDF	TGTGCTAGTGGTTTGGACGTAGATCTGGACTTC
TRBJ2-7	15	-	-	TRBV10-3	CAISTGLGDSYEQYF	TGTGCCATCAGTACGGGGTTGGGGGACTCCTACGAGCAGTACTTC
TRBJ1-5	14	TRBD1	many	TRBV10-3	CAIRDRGPNQPQHF	TGTGCCATCAGGGACAGGGGGCCGAATCAGCCCCAGCATTTT
TRBJ1-2	14	-	many	TRBV28	CASSGGTPNYGYTF	TGTGCCAGCAGTGGCGGGACACCAAACTATGGCTACACCTTC
TRBJ2-3	13	-	many	TRBV10-3	CAISGVARDTQYF	TGTGCCATCAGCGGCGTAGCCCGAGATACGCAGTATTTT
TRBJ2-1	14	-	many	TRBV6-5	CASSYGAGGDEQFF	TGTGCCAGCAGTTATGGCGCAGGGGGGGATGAGCAGTTCTTC
TRBJ2-3	16	TRBD1	many	TRBV5-6	CASSLFGQVETDTQYF	TGTGCCAGCAGCTTGTTCGGACAGGTCGAGACAGATACGCAGTATTTT
TRBJ1-2	13	-	many	TRBV6-1	CASSNMGHYGYTF	TGTGCCAGCAGTAATATGGGCCACTATGGCTACACCTTC
TRBJ1-5	15	-	many	TRBV12-3/TRBV12-4	CASSTTQGHGQPQHF	TGTGCCAGCAGTACAACACAGGGTCATGGGCAGCCCCAGCATTTT
TRBJ2-2	15	TRBD2	-	TRBV20-1	CSARYSGRIGGELFF	TGCAGTGCTAGGTACAGCGGGAGGATTGGCGGGGAGCTGTTTTTT